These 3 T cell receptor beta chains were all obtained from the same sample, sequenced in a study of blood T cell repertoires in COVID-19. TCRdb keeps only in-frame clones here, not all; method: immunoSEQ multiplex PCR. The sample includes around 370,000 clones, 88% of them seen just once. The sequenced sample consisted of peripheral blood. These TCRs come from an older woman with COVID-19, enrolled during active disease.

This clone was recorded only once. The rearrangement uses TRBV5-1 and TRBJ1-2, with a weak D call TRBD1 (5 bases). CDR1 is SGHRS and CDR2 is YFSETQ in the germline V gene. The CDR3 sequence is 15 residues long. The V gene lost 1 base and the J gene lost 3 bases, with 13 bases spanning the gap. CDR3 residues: CASSLWGEADYGYTF. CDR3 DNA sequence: TGCGCCAGCAGCTTGTGGGGGGAAGCGGACTATGGCTACACCTTC.

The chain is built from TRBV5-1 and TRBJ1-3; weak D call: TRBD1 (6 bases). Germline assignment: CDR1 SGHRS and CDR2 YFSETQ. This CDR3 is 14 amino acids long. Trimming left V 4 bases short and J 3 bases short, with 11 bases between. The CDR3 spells CASSPKGDGNTIYF. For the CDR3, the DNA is TGCGCCAGCAGCCCGAAGGGGGATGGAAACACCATATATTTT.

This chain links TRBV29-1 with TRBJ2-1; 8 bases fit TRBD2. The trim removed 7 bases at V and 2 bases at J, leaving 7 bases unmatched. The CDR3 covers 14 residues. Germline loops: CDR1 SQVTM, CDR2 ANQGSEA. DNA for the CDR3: TGCAGCGCCGGGAGGGGGGAGGCCTACAATGAGCAGTTCTTC. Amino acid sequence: CSAGRGEAYNEQFF.